This passage covers 30 T cell receptor beta chains from one sample sequenced in a study of T cell responses to AZD1222 COVID-19 vaccine. Generated by immunoSEQ multiplex PCR, the TCRdb table keeps only in-frame clones and is missing some. The sample consists of approximately 90,000 clones, approximately 90% of them appearing once. The input for sequencing was peripheral blood, taken on day 0 of AZD1222 vaccination. These receptors all stem from an adult in good health.

V is TRBV18 and J is TRBJ2-5; D gene unclear. V was shortened by 2 bases and J by 4 bases, with 11 bases between the two germline ends. Germline-derived CDR1 and CDR2 are KGHSH and LQKENI. The CDR3 extends over 14 amino acids. The CDR3 sequence: CASSPIGQSETQYF. The CDR3, as DNA: TGTGCCAGCTCACCAATAGGGCAATCAGAGACCCAGTACTTC.

The rearrangement joins TRBV28 to TRBJ1-4; 11 nucleotides agree with TRBD1. CDR1 is MDHEN, CDR2 SYDVKM, per germline. The V segment lost 3 bases and the J segment 8 bases; nucleotides outside the gene matches: 8. CDR3 length: 16 residues. The CDR3 bases are TGTGCCAGCAGTTTCGGACAGGGGGCAGGCGAGGAAAAACTGTTTTTT. It specifies CASSFGQGAGEEKLFF. Looking up the rest from reference TRBV28 and TRBJ1-4 gives the full variable domain: DVKVTQSSRYLVKRTGEKVFLECVQDMDHENMFWYRQDPGLGLRLIYFSYDVKMKEKGDIPEGYSVSREKKERFSLILESASTNQTSMYLCASSFGQGAGEEKLFFGSGTQLSVL.

CDR3 region: CASSGVRDRAPNQPQHF. Here the CDR3 DNA reads TGTGCCAGCAGTGGGGTGCGGGACAGGGCCCCCAATCAGCCCCAGCATTTT. The chain has TRBV2 and TRBJ1-5; 9 nucleotides align to TRBD1. This CDR3 region has 17 residues. V lost 4 bases to trimming and J lost 3 bases; unmatched junction nucleotides: 10. Germline V gene data show CDR1 as SNHLY and CDR2 as FYNNEI. The full variable domain, completed using reference TRBV2 and TRBJ1-5, is EPEVTQTPSHQVTQMGQEVILRCVPISNHLYFYWYRQILGQKVEFLVSFYNNEISEKSEIFDDQFSVERPDGSNFTLKIRSTKLEDSAMYFCASSGVRDRAPNQPQHFGDGTRLSIL.

The V call is TRBV10-3, the J call TRBJ1-3; TRBD1 is a possible D gene (6 bases). This CDR3 has 16 amino acids. Germline assignment: CDR1 ENHRY and CDR2 SYGVKD. Deletions cut 4 bases from V and 0 bases from J, with 13 bases between. CDR3 sequence (DNA): TGTGCCATCAGTGGGACAGCTCCCAGCTCTGGAAACACCATATATTTT. Its protein is CAISGTAPSSGNTIYF.

The chain employs TRBV7-9 and TRBJ1-5, with 7 nucleotides matching TRBD1. From germline, CDR1 is SEHNR and CDR2 FQNEAQ (reference sequence). Losses at the gene ends were 1 base for V and 3 bases for J; bases not matched to a gene: 3. There are 15 residues in the CDR3. The CDR3 region is CASSLVGTDNQPQHF. The CDR3, as DNA: TGTGCCAGCAGCTTAGTGGGGACAGACAATCAGCCCCAGCATTTT.

The chain recombines TRBV19 with TRBJ2-1, with TRBD1 identical over 9 bases. V gave up 4 bases and J gave up 0 bases; unmatched junction bases: 1. Germline CDR1 reads LNHDA; CDR2 reads SQIVND (reference sequence). This CDR3 is built from 15 residues. The CDR3 here is CASSTQGASYNEQFF. The DNA of the CDR3 is TGTGCCAGTAGTACACAGGGGGCCTCCTACAATGAGCAGTTCTTC. Variable domain in full (rest from reference TRBV19 and TRBJ2-1): DGGITQSPKYLFRKEGQNVTLSCEQNLNHDAMYWYRQDPGQGLRLIYYSQIVNDFQKGDIAEGYSVSREKKESFPLTVTSAQKNPTAFYLCASSTQGASYNEQFFGPGTRLTVL.

The chain combines TRBV5-1 with TRBJ1-3; D remains ambiguous. CDR1 SGHRS and CDR2 YFSETQ come from the germline V gene. There are 13 residues in the CDR3. Trimming pared 4 bases from V and 0 bases from J, leaving 5 bases between. This CDR3 reads CASSVGSGNTIYF. DNA of the CDR3: TGCGCCAGCAGCGTAGGCTCTGGAAACACCATATATTTT.

The chain links TRBV19 to TRBJ1-3; D is uncertain. The V end was cut by 7 bases, the J end by 0 bases, with 13 bases between. Germline V gene sequence: CDR1 LNHDA, CDR2 SQIVND (reference sequence). This CDR3 has 15 amino acids. This CDR3 reads CASNNAPSSGNTIYF. For the CDR3, the DNA is TGTGCCAGTAACAACGCACCATCCTCTGGAAACACCATATATTTT. Variable domain in full (rest from reference TRBV19 and TRBJ1-3): DGGITQSPKYLFRKEGQNVTLSCEQNLNHDAMYWYRQDPGQGLRLIYYSQIVNDFQKGDIAEGYSVSREKKESFPLTVTSAQKNPTAFYLCASNNAPSSGNTIYFGEGSWLTVV.

CDR3 DNA: TGTGCCAGCTCACCGAGGGGGGCCGGCTATGGCTACACCTTC. It translates to CASSPRGAGYGYTF. V gene TRBV18 combines with J gene TRBJ1-2; weak D call: TRBD1 (6 bases). Looked up from germline, CDR1 is KGHSH and CDR2 is LQKENI. The ends were cut back, 3 bases at V and 4 bases at J, with 12 bases in the middle. The CDR3 runs 14 residues.

This clone occurred once. The J gene is TRBJ2-7, the V gene TRBV7-9; D unclear. The V and J ends lost 3 bases and 3 bases respectively, with 6 bases between them. From germline, CDR1 is SEHNR and CDR2 FQNEAQ (reference sequence). The CDR3 runs to 12 residues. CDR3 loop: CASSFAGYEQYF. For the CDR3, the DNA is TGTGCCAGCAGCTTCGCCGGCTACGAGCAGTACTTC.

The rearrangement joins TRBV7-8 to TRBJ2-7; D is unresolved. Trimming cost V 1 base and J 3 bases, with 10 bases left between them. This CDR3 comprises 14 residues. Germline V gives CDR1 SGHVS, CDR2 FQNEAQ. The CDR3 DNA follows: TGTGCCAGCAGCTTAGTGGTTGGATACTACGAGCAGTACTTC. Translated: CASSLVVGYYEQYF.

The chain combines TRBV7-8 with TRBJ2-7; 10 bases agree with TRBD2. The CDR3 length is 15 residues. The V segment lost 5 bases and the J segment 6 bases; nucleotides outside the gene matches: 10. Looked up from germline, CDR1 is SGHVS and CDR2 is FQNEAQ. CDR3 sequence: CASSTVLAGDREQYF. CDR3 nucleotides: TGTGCCAGCAGCACCGTTCTAGCGGGAGATCGCGAGCAGTACTTC.

The chain has TRBV7-9 and TRBJ1-5; D gene ambiguous. Germline CDR1 is SEHNR and CDR2 is FQNEAQ (reference sequence). Between the trimmed V and J ends, which lost 3 bases and 1 base, there was a span of 16 bases. The CDR3 spans 17 residues. The DNA of the CDR3 is TGTGCCAGCAGCTTCTGGAGAGACAAGTGGAGCAATCAGCCCCAGCATTTT. Its protein product is CASSFWRDKWSNQPQHF.

The CDR3 sequence: CASSAFGQGMGEQYF. CDR3 coding DNA: TGCGCCAGCAGTGCCTTTGGACAGGGAATGGGCGAGCAGTACTTC. The rearrangement joins TRBV10-1 to TRBJ2-7; 8 bases are shared with TRBD1. Trimming cost V 4 bases and J 6 bases; bases outside gene matches: 11. The germline gives CDR1 WNHNN, CDR2 SYGVQD (reference sequence). The CDR3 covers 15 residues.

CDR3 coding DNA: TGTGCCAGCAGCGAAGACCCCACGCCAGGCACTGAAGCTTTCTTT. As protein: CASSEDPTPGTEAFF. The V gene is TRBV9, the J gene TRBJ1-1, with unresolved D. The CDR3 loop spans 15 amino acids. Trimming cost V 3 bases and J 4 bases, with 16 bases left between them. The germline V gene encodes CDR1 SGDLS and CDR2 YYNGEE.

The V and J genes are TRBV7-9 and TRBJ1-1, with 10 positions matching TRBD1. This CDR3 spans 18 amino acids. The V and J ends lost 2 bases and 0 bases, in that order; junction bases with no gene match: 9. Germline lookup yields CDR1 SEHNR and CDR2 FQNEAQ (reference sequence). The CDR3 coding sequence is TGTGCCAGCAGCTTAAGAGGACAGGGGGGAAGGATGAACACTGAAGCTTTCTTT. Protein sequence: CASSLRGQGGRMNTEAFF.

CDR3 loop: CASSLEGSAIYF. For the CDR3, the DNA is TGTGCCAGCAGCTTAGAGGGGAGCGCCATATATTTT. The chain carries TRBV7-9 and TRBJ1-3; possible D gene TRBD1, 5 bases. Deletions cut 1 base from V and 11 bases from J, with 9 bases between. Germline CDR1 is SEHNR and CDR2 is FQNEAQ (reference sequence). CDR3 length equals 12 residues.

The chain couples TRBV4-1 to TRBJ2-1, with D perhaps TRBD1 (6 bases). This CDR3 region has 15 residues. Germline V gene lookup returns CDR1 MGHRA and CDR2 YSYEKL. The V end lost 4 bases, the J end lost 3 bases, and 13 bases lay between the germline ends. The CDR3 DNA reads TGCGCCAGCAGCCGTCGAGAGGGGGACTACAATGAGCAGTTCTTC. Its translation: CASSRREGDYNEQFF.

This rearrangement joins TRBV28 to TRBJ2-3, with TRBD2 as a possible D gene (6 bases). In germline, CDR1 is MDHEN, CDR2 SYDVKM. The CDR3 contains 18 residues. The V and J ends lost 4 bases and 7 bases respectively, with 27 bases between them. This chain's CDR3 is CASSSISFGAGSPNTQYF. For the CDR3, the DNA is TGTGCCAGCAGTTCGATCTCTTTTGGAGCGGGTTCCCCAAATACGCAGTATTTT. Full variable domain (rest looked up from reference TRBV28 and TRBJ2-3): DVKVTQSSRYLVKRTGEKVFLECVQDMDHENMFWYRQDPGLGLRLIYFSYDVKMKEKGDIPEGYSVSREKKERFSLILESASTNQTSMYLCASSSISFGAGSPNTQYFGPGTRLTVL.

V usage is TRBV28 and J usage is TRBJ1-2, with D perhaps TRBD1 (5 bases). The CDR3 spans 15 residues. The V end lost 3 bases, the J end lost 0 bases, and 11 bases lay between the germline ends. The germline gives CDR1 MDHEN, CDR2 SYDVKM. The CDR3: CASSFRDRSNYGYTF. CDR3 nucleotide sequence: TGTGCCAGCAGTTTCCGGGACCGCTCTAACTATGGCTACACCTTC.

The rearrangement joins TRBV2 to TRBJ1-2, with D unclear. With 5 bases removed from V and 4 bases from J, the gap between germline ends came to 14 bases. This CDR3 has 14 residues. Germline loops: CDR1 SNHLY, CDR2 FYNNEI. CDR3 bases: TGTGCCAGCAGTAACAGCCTCAACTCCTATGGCTACACCTTC. Protein: CASSNSLNSYGYTF.

V is TRBV2 and J is TRBJ2-2; D may match TRBD1 or TRBD2 (6 bases each). V was clipped by 0 bases and J by 4 bases, with 9 bases between them. CDR3 length: 15 residues. From germline, CDR1 is SNHLY and CDR2 FYNNEI. The CDR3 DNA follows: TGTGCCAGCAGTGAAGCAGGGGGAGGCACCGGGGAGCTGTTTTTT. Translated, it gives CASSEAGGGTGELFF.

The chain joins TRBV7-8 to TRBJ2-5; 10 bases are a match to TRBD1. The CDR3 runs 14 residues. Per germline, CDR1 SGHVS and CDR2 FQNEAQ. The ends lost 5 bases at V and 2 bases at J; junction bases unmatched: 2. Here the CDR3 DNA reads TGTGCCAGCAGCATGGGACAGGGGCAAGAGACCCAGTACTTC. It translates to CASSMGQGQETQYF. The full variable domain, its missing parts supplied by reference TRBV7-8 and TRBJ2-5, is GAGVSQSPRYKVAKRGQDVALRCDPISGHVSLFWYQQALGQGPEFLTYFQNEAQLDKSGLPSDRFFAERPEGSVSTLKIQRTQQEDSAVYLCASSMGQGQETQYFGPGTRLLVL.

CDR3 nucleotide sequence: TGTGCCACCAGCAGAGCAGGGAACGAGCAGTACTTC. This codes for CATSRAGNEQYF. The chain has TRBV15 and TRBJ2-7; perhaps TRBD1 as D (5 bases). The V gene lost 1 base and the J gene lost 5 bases, with 6 bases spanning the gap. The length of the CDR3 is 12 residues. Germline assignment: CDR1 LNHNV and CDR2 YYDKDF (reference sequence).

The J gene is TRBJ1-4, the V gene TRBV5-1; 12 positions agree with TRBD1. Per the germline V gene, CDR1 is SGHRS and CDR2 is YFSETQ. This CDR3 spans 17 amino acids. Trimming cost V 4 bases and J 0 bases; bases outside gene matches: 4. CDR3 nucleotides: TGCGCCAGCAGCCCGGGACAGGGGGCCTCAACTAATGAAAAACTGTTTTTT. This codes for CASSPGQGASTNEKLFF.

V is TRBV5-6 and J is TRBJ2-7; 7 bases are a match to TRBD2. Germline-derived CDR1 and CDR2 are SGHDT and YYEEEE. The CDR3 totals 15 residues. Trimming took 1 base from V and 1 from J; bases not matched to a gene: 5. This CDR3 reads CASSLLERDSYEQYF. In DNA, the CDR3 is TGTGCCAGCAGCTTGTTAGAGCGGGATTCCTACGAGCAGTACTTC.

The chain links TRBV7-9 to TRBJ2-1; 7 bases fit TRBD2. CDR1 is SEHNR, CDR2 FQNEAQ, per germline (reference sequence). J lost 9 bases, V lost 4 bases, and 12 bases had no gene match. The CDR3 consists of 15 residues. CDR3 protein: CASSSWAGAGGEQFF. Written as DNA, the CDR3 is TGTGCCAGCAGCTCTTGGGCGGGAGCTGGAGGTGAGCAGTTCTTC.

This chain links TRBV29-1 with TRBJ1-1; 7 positions agree with TRBD1. J lost 0 bases, V lost 6 bases, and 4 bases had no gene match. The V gene's germline CDR1 is SQVTM and CDR2 ANQGSEA. CDR3 length equals 13 residues. The CDR3: CSVDRVLNTEAFF. The CDR3 DNA sequence: TGCAGCGTAGACAGGGTTTTGAACACTGAAGCTTTCTTT.

The chain has TRBV6-5 and TRBJ1-2, with D hard to call. Trimming took off 1 base at V and 2 bases at J, with 5 bases between the two ends. Germline assignment: CDR1 MNHEY and CDR2 SVGAGI. CDR3 length: 13 residues. CDR3 amino acids: CASSYLGNYGYTF. Written as DNA, the CDR3 is TGTGCCAGCAGTTACTTAGGAAACTATGGCTACACCTTC.

This clone was seen a single time. The V gene is TRBV4-1, the J gene TRBJ2-5; 7 nucleotides agree with TRBD1. Germline values: CDR1 MGHRA, CDR2 YSYEKL. This CDR3 comprises 15 residues. The V and J ends lost 2 bases and 2 bases, in that order; junction bases with no gene match: 5. This CDR3 reads CASSQQPGQQETQYF. As DNA, the CDR3 is TGCGCCAGCAGCCAACAACCGGGACAGCAAGAGACCCAGTACTTC.